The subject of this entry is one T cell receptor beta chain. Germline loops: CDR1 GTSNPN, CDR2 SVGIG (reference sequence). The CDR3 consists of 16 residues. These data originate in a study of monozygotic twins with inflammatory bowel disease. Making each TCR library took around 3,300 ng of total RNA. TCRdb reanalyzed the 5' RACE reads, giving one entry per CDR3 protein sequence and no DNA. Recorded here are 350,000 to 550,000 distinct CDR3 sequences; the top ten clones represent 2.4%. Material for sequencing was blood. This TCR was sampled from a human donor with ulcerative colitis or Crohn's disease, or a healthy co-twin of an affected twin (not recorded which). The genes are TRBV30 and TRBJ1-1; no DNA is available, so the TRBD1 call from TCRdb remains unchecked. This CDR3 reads CAWSSTRDRGHTEAFF.